This TCR beta chain was profiled in a study of blood T cell repertoires in COVID-19. TCRdb keeps only in-frame clones here, not all; method: immunoSEQ multiplex PCR. Here the sample spans roughly 15,000 clones, about 83% being singletons. The CDR3 has 13 amino acids. V was clipped by 4 bases and J by 5 bases, with 10 bases between them. Germline V CDR1 and CDR2: SGDLS, YYNGEE. Material for sequencing was peripheral blood. This clonotype was sampled from a man in his forties or fifties with active COVID-19. This rearrangement joins TRBV9 to TRBJ2-1; no firm D call. The CDR3 DNA sequence: TGTGCCAGCAGCCCAAACAGAGACAATGAGCAGTTCTTC. Translated, it gives CASSPNRDNEQFF.